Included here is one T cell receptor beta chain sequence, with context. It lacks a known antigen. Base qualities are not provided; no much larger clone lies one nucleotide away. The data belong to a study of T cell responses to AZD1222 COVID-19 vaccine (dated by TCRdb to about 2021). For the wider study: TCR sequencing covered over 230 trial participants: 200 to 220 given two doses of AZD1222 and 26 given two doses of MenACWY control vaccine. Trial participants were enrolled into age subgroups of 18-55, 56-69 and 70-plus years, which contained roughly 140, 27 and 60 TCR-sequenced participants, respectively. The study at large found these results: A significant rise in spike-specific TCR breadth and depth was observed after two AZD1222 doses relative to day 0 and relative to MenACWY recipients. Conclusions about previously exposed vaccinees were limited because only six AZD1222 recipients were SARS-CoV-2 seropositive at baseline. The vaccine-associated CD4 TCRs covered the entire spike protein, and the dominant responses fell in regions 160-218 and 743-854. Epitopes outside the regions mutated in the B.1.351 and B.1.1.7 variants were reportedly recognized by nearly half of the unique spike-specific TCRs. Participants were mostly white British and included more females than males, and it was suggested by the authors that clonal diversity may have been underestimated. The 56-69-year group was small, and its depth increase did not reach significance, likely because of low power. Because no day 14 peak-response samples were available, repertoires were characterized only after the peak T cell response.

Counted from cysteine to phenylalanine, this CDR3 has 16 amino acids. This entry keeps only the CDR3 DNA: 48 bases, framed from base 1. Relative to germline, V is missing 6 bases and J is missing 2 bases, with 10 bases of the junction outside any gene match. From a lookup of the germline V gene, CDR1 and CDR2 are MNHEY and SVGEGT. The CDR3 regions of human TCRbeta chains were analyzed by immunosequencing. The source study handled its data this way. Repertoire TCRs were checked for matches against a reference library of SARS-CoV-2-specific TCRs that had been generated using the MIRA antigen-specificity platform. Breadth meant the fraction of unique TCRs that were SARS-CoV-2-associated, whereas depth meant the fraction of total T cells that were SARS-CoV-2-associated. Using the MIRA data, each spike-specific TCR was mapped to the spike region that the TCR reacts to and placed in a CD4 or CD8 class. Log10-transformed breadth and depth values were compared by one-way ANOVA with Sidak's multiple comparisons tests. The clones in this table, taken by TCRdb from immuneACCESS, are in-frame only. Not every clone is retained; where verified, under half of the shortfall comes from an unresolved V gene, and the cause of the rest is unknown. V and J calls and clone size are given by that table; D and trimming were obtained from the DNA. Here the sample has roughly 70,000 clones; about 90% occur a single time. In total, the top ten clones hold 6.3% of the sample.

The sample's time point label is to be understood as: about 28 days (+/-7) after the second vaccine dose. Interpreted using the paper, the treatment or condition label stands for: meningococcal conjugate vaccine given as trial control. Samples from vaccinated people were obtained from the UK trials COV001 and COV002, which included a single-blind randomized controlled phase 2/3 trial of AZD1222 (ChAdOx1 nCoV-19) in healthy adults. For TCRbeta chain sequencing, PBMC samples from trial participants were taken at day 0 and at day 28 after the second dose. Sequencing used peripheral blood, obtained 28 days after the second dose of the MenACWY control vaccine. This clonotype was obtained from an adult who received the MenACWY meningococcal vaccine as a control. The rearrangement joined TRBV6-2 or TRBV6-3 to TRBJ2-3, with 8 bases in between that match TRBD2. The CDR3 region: CASSHGRDSFTDTQYF. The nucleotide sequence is TGTGCCAGCAGCCACGGGAGGGACTCCTTCACAGATACGCAGTATTTT.